This T cell receptor (beta chain) comes out of a study of cytomegalovirus exposure and HLA in healthy donors. Looking at the study overall: Within the Caucasian-associated ancestry cluster were under 85% of the approximately 370 genotyped donors. Overall study findings and caveats: Across HLA loci, a later analysis found differing TCR association rates, with DRB1 most and HLA-C fewest.

The CDR3 runs to 9 residues. Notes on this clone: What it binds is not known.

The PCR was carried out with 60 Vbeta primers and 13 Jbeta primers. TCRdb's copy holds only in-frame clones and misses some; the assay was immunoSEQ multiplex PCR. Of 150,000 to 200,000 clones in the sample, roughly 70% were seen once. The specimen was PBMCs. The TCR was taken from a middle-aged woman in good health and CMV-seropositive. The V and J genes are TRBV21-1 and TRBJ2-1; the D segment call TRBD1 is taken from the table without a DNA check. TRBV21-1 is reported as a pseudogene. The CDR3 sequence: CASDSEQFF. The DNA of the CDR3 is TGTGCCAGCGACAGTGAGCAGTTCTTC.